Shown below are 19 T cell receptor beta chains from a single sample sequenced in a study of blood T cell repertoires in COVID-19. Assay used: immunoSEQ multiplex PCR; TCRdb lists only in-frame clones, some missing. The sample lists about 120,000 clones, more than 70% occurring once. What was sequenced was peripheral blood. These receptors all come from a man between 65 and 85 years old with acute or convalescent COVID-19.

The chain employs TRBV7-9 and TRBJ2-7, with D perhaps TRBD2 (6 bases). From germline, CDR1 is SEHNR and CDR2 FQNEAQ (reference sequence). This CDR3 spans 14 amino acids. Trimming took 1 base from V and 4 from J, leaving 11 bases between them. The CDR3 DNA is TGTGCCAGCAGCTTAGGGACTACTCCATACGAGCAGTACTTC. It yields the protein CASSLGTTPYEQYF.

The V gene is TRBV3-1 (or the pseudogene TRBV3-2), the J gene TRBJ1-3; 7 bases map to TRBD1. Germline trimming cut 3 bases from V and 4 bases from J; bases unmatched to any gene: 6. Germline V CDR1 and CDR2: LGHDT, YNNKEL (reference sequence). The CDR3 consists of 15 residues. CDR3 loop: CASSHSDRPGNTIYF. The CDR3 bases are TGTGCCAGCAGCCACTCGGACAGGCCCGGAAACACCATATATTTT.

The table lists this clone with a count of one. The chain is built from TRBV11-2 and TRBJ1-6; TRBD1 aligns across 11 bases. V trimming: 5 bases; J trimming: 7 bases; junction bases outside the gene matches: 4. This CDR3 region has 15 residues. Per germline, CDR1 SGHAT and CDR2 FQNNGV. Here the CDR3 reads CASSPRTGGNSPLHF. CDR3 nucleotides: TGTGCCAGCAGCCCTCGGACAGGGGGCAATTCACCCCTCCACTTT.

The chain links TRBV5-5 to TRBJ1-6; tentative D call: TRBD1 (5 bases). V dropped 4 bases and J dropped 3 bases, with 14 bases sitting between them. The CDR3 runs 16 residues. In germline, CDR1 is SGHKS, CDR2 YYEKEE (reference sequence). The CDR3 here is CASSGSGGNYNSPLHF. In DNA, the CDR3 is TGTGCCAGCAGCGGGTCGGGGGGAAACTATAATTCACCCCTCCACTTT.

This clone was recorded only once. The V call is TRBV4-1, the J call TRBJ1-2, with 8 bases that match TRBD1. The V segment lost 1 base and the J segment 4 bases; nucleotides outside the gene matches: 8. Germline V gives CDR1 MGHRA, CDR2 YSYEKL. The CDR3 has 16 residues. CDR3 sequence: CASSQAGQDFVYGYTF. The CDR3 bases are TGCGCCAGCAGCCAAGCGGGACAGGACTTCGTCTATGGCTACACCTTC.

The chain combines TRBV7-9 with TRBJ2-3; 12 positions match TRBD2. The ends lost 5 bases at V and 4 bases at J; junction bases unmatched: 7. There are 16 residues in the CDR3. The germline gives CDR1 SEHNR, CDR2 FQNEAQ (reference sequence). The CDR3 DNA follows: TGTGCCAGCAGCGCAGACCGGACTAGCGGGGCAGATACGCAGTATTTT. Encoded protein: CASSADRTSGADTQYF. The whole variable domain, remainder taken from reference TRBV7-9 and TRBJ2-3, is DTGVSQNPRHKITKRGQNVTFRCDPISEHNRLYWYRQTLGQGPEFLTYFQNEAQLEKSRLLSDRFSAERPKGSFSTLEIQRTEQGDSAMYLCASSADRTSGADTQYFGPGTRLTVL.

The chain has TRBV6-6 and TRBJ2-1; TRBD2 aligns across 7 bases. The junction had 6 bases not matched to a gene; V was cut back by 6 bases and J by 7 bases. Germline lookup yields CDR1 MNHNY and CDR2 SVGAGI (reference sequence). The CDR3 has 13 amino acids. The CDR3 sequence: CASSRDGGNEQFF. CDR3 bases: TGTGCCAGCAGCCGCGACGGGGGGAATGAGCAGTTCTTC.

This chain uses TRBV12-1 with TRBJ2-7; the DNA was not used to check the table's D call, TRBD2. TRBV12-1 is described as a pseudogene. The CDR3 sequence is 14 residues long. CDR3 residues: CASCPPDFSYEQYF. The CDR3 bases are TGTGCCAGCTGCCCCCCGGACTTCTCCTACGAGCAGTACTTC.

This chain links TRBV6-5 with TRBJ1-2, with D possibly matching TRBD1 (6 bases). This CDR3 comprises 13 residues. V was pared by 5 bases and J by 8 bases, with 15 bases between. Germline CDR1 and CDR2: MNHEY and SVGAGI. The DNA for the CDR3 is TGTGCCAGCAGTCACCCACAGGGTTCAGGCTACACCTTC. It yields the protein CASSHPQGSGYTF.

In its sample, this clone was seen a few times. The chain has TRBV6-5 and TRBJ2-3; D is ambiguous. CDR3 length: 12 amino acids. V shed 6 bases and J shed 2 bases, with 6 bases lying between them. From germline, CDR1 is MNHEY and CDR2 SVGAGI. The CDR3 DNA sequence: TGTGCCAGCAGGCAGTTCACAGATACGCAGTATTTT. Translating gives CASRQFTDTQYF.

This clone occurred a few times. The genes are TRBV5-1 and TRBJ1-1, with D hard to call. Trimming took off 4 bases at V and 0 bases at J, with 13 bases between the two ends. Per the germline V gene, CDR1 is SGHRS and CDR2 is YFSETQ. There are 15 residues in the CDR3. The CDR3: CASSLAQQLNTEAFF. Written as DNA, the CDR3 is TGCGCCAGCAGCCTGGCCCAACAGTTGAACACTGAAGCTTTCTTT.

This rearrangement joins TRBV11-2 to TRBJ1-4; D is unclear. CDR3 length: 13 amino acids. Germline-derived CDR1 and CDR2 are SGHAT and FQNNGV. Deletions cut 1 base from V and 7 bases from J, with 7 bases between. CDR3 amino acids: CASSLGRLEKLFF. The CDR3 DNA follows: TGTGCCAGCAGCTTAGGGCGACTTGAAAAACTGTTTTTT.

In its sample, this clone was seen once. This chain uses TRBV5-1 with TRBJ1-1; weak D call: TRBD1 (5 bases). V shed 1 base and J shed 8 bases, with 12 bases lying between them. The CDR3 is made up of 13 amino acids. In germline, CDR1 is SGHRS, CDR2 YFSETQ. The CDR3 DNA reads TGCGCCAGCAGCTTGTCTGACAGAACCGAAGCTTTCTTT. It codes for CASSLSDRTEAFF.

This rearrangement joins TRBV19 to TRBJ1-1; the match to TRBD1 covers 7 bases. The CDR3 loop spans 14 amino acids. J lost 1 base, V lost 8 bases, and 7 bases had no gene match. The germline CDR1 and CDR2 sequences are LNHDA and SQIVND (reference sequence). CDR3 region: CASQVTGQNTEAFF. The CDR3 DNA is TGTGCCAGTCAGGTGACAGGGCAGAACACTGAAGCTTTCTTT.

The rearrangement links TRBV5-4 to TRBJ2-5; 7 positions agree with TRBD1. Trimming took 3 bases from V and 2 from J; bases not matched to a gene: 4. This CDR3 contains 14 residues. Per germline, CDR1 SGHNT and CDR2 YYREEE (reference sequence). CDR3 sequence (DNA): TGTGCCAGCAGCTATTCGGGACAGCAAGAGACCCAGTACTTC. The encoded protein is CASSYSGQQETQYF.

The CDR3 spells CASSYSRQAGVYEQYF. The CDR3 DNA sequence: TGTGCCAGCAGTTACTCGAGGCAGGCGGGCGTGTACGAGCAGTACTTC. The chain is built from TRBV6-5 and TRBJ2-7, with D perhaps TRBD2 (5 bases). CDR3 length equals 16 residues. Germline CDR1 and CDR2: MNHEY and SVGAGI. V was trimmed by 0 bases and J by 4 bases, leaving 16 bases between them.

This chain joins TRBV6-5 and TRBJ2-7; perhaps TRBD1 as D (6 bases). The germline V gene encodes CDR1 MNHEY and CDR2 SVGAGI. The CDR3 is 12 residues long. Trimming removed 5 bases from V and 3 bases from J, with 8 bases in between. Written as DNA, the CDR3 is TGTGCCAGCAGTCTACAGGGCTACGAGCAGTACTTC. Translation gives CASSLQGYEQYF.

This clone came up once. The chain employs TRBV20-1 and TRBJ2-3, with TRBD2 identical over 7 bases. Looked up from germline, CDR1 is DFQATT and CDR2 is SNEGSKA (reference sequence). The J segment lost 2 bases and the V segment lost 3 bases, leaving 8 bases of the junction unmatched. This CDR3 has 15 amino acids. This CDR3 reads CSASPLAPNTDTQYF. CDR3 DNA sequence: TGCAGTGCTAGTCCACTAGCGCCGAACACAGATACGCAGTATTTT.

The chain couples TRBV6-6 to TRBJ1-1, with D perhaps matching TRBD1 (5 bases). Germline V gene sequence: CDR1 MNHNY, CDR2 SVGAGI (reference sequence). Trimming pared 3 bases from V and 5 bases from J, leaving 19 bases between. CDR3 size: 16 residues. The CDR3 is CASSYLPARVGTEAFF. The CDR3 nucleotides read TGTGCCAGCAGTTATTTGCCCGCCAGGGTAGGGACTGAAGCTTTCTTT.